This T cell receptor (beta chain) appears in the sequencing data of a study of shared clonotypes between healthy human individuals (dated by TCRdb to 2018 to 2020). General notes on the study: The cohort comprised two women and a few men aged 18 to 49 years. Each donor's leukapheresis produced roughly between about 0.85 and 10 billion PBMCs. For each donor, CD4 naive and CD4 memory were each run on three plates, CD8 naive on two plates, and CD8 memory on one plate. Different laboratories and diverse techniques were used to prepare libraries and sequence TCR repertoires, to increase sequencing depth and limit assay-specific biases. To estimate repertoire size and how much clonotype sharing occurs between individuals, the study deeply sequenced the blood TCR repertoires of five healthy adults. Overall study results and their limits: Even with the large sequencing depth, rarefaction of the sorted-subset datasets indicated that sequencing was incomplete. Because the study included only a small number of donors, the genetic and exposure-history diversity represented was limited. Sampling was limited to blood, and TCR repertoires in tissue likely differ from TCR repertoires in blood. Compared with non-shared clonotypes, the clonotypes found in all four sorted-subset donors had higher generation probabilities. Estimated clonotype richness was generally larger for naive than for memory subsets. Pairwise subsampling led to the expectation that sequencing depth would affect the degree of clonotype sharing among donors. Sharing across several donors was observed for roughly 5.4% of naive CD4, about 4% of naive CD8, about 2.5% of memory CD4, and roughly 0.43% of memory CD8 clonotypes.

The germline V gene specifies SGHRS as CDR1 and YFSETQ as CDR2. From the cysteine through the phenylalanine, the CDR3 covers 14 amino acids. CDR3 DNA is the only sequence kept; it has 42 bases, read in frame from the first base. V trim: 4 bases; J trim: 7 bases; unmatched bases: 5. With regard to this clone: Its antigen remains unidentified. Base qualities are not recorded, but no much larger clone differs from it by a single base. The sample holds other DNA sequences that translate to the same CDR3.

TCR CDR3 regions were amplified from genomic DNA by multiplex PCR using the deep immunoSEQ assay. For each cell subset, the extracted genomic DNA was distributed evenly across all wells of several immunoSEQ 96-well plates, and each plate served as one replicate. For sorted subsets, each replicate PCR was loaded with 200 ng genomic DNA, equivalent to 30,000 to 35,000 T cell genomes. Purified libraries were quantified with a Qubit 3.0 fluorometer, sized on a Bioanalyzer 2100, and re-quantified with the KAPA Library Quantification kit. Every immunoSEQ 96-well plate was sequenced on a dedicated single-read 150-cycle Illumina NextSeq 550 flow cell. In the original analysis: Because the immunoSEQ output included only junctional sequences and no quality scores, the filtering could not be the same as the filtering used for full-length reads. Sequences were annotated with PyIR, a Python wrapper for IgBLAST v1.9, and V/J genes and CDR3 were assigned using IMGT germline references. Any read was removed if the V/J assignment was weak (E-value above 1e-6), the CDR3 was missing, or the read contained stop codons, out-of-frame junctions, or ambiguous translated residues. A V3J clonotype was defined by an identical inferred V gene, J gene, and CDR3 amino acid sequence. Percentage overlap between repertoires was computed as shared unique clonotypes divided by the size of the smaller repertoire. Three approaches were used to assess repertoire richness: RTK rarefaction, the Chao1 estimator, and Recon v2.1 estimates of unobserved clonotypes. Generation probabilities were computed with OLGA for all TCRbeta clonotypes obtained by the gDNA method from several donors. The source is immuneACCESS, and TCRdb retained only in-frame sequences with V and J called. Part of the clones is not carried over; for the studies checked, unresolved V genes explain less than half of this, and the remainder is unexplained. Clonal size and the V and J genes are those of that table, whereas D and trimming came from the DNA. The sample table lists about 2 million clones, 95% of them with a count of one. The ten biggest clones cover 0.1% to 0.15% of the sample.

Healthy HIV-negative adults with no recently reported acute infections or vaccinations were included as donors. Every donor was a Caucasian adult residing in Nashville, Tennessee, USA. CD4+ T cells were enriched by magnetic negative selection; naive cells were then positively selected on CD45RA, and the negative fraction formed the memory subset. Blood was collected by leukapheresis, and PBMCs were isolated by Ficoll-Histopaque density gradient centrifugation and then cryopreserved in liquid nitrogen vapor phase. Analytical flow cytometry was used to check the purity and quantity of every magnetically sorted T cell population. From each sorted fraction, genomic DNA was isolated and quantified by UV absorbance on a Nanodrop 2000c.

This chain joins TRBV5-1 to TRBJ1-6, and 7 junctional nucleotides match TRBD1. Input material: naive CD4+ T cells sorted from blood. The cell subset or site label here, explained by the study, means: CD45RA+ positively selected. This TCR derives from a man between 18 and 29 years old in good health. The CDR3 protein: CASSPTGDNSPLHF. The DNA sequence follows: TGCGCCAGCAGCCCCACAGGGGACAATTCACCCCTCCACTTT.